This is a list of T cell receptor beta chains from one sample in a study of blood T cell repertoires in COVID-19. Data came from immunoSEQ multiplex PCR; TCRdb stores just in-frame clones and leaves some out. In the table there are fewer than 300,000 clones, 88% of which are singletons. The sequenced material came from peripheral blood. The receptor set was obtained from a woman in her thirties or forties who had recovered from COVID-19. The CDR3 runs from the conserved cysteine through the conserved F or W. D genes are given only for firm matches. Clone size is stated in some rows and not others, as once, few, many or a class when expanded.

size: -
D: -
J: TRBJ1-4
V: TRBV10-1
CDR3: CASSESESPGVGEKLFF
DNA: TGCGCCAGCAGTGAGTCCGAGTCGCCGGGTGTCGGTGAAAAACTGTTTTTT

size: -
D: TRBD1
J: TRBJ1-4
V: TRBV18
CDR3: CASSPTGRGWTNEKLFF
DNA: TGTGCCAGCTCACCAACGGGCAGGGGGTGGACTAATGAAAAACTGTTTTTT

size: -
D: TRBD2
J: TRBJ2-1
V: TRBV6-2/TRBV6-3
CDR3: CASSPLRRREGGQFF
DNA: TGTGCCAGCAGTCCCCTCCGTCGGCGGGAGGGGGGCCAGTTCTTC

size: few
D: TRBD1
J: TRBJ1-2
V: TRBV2
CDR3: CASRDTGDGYTF
DNA: TGTGCCAGCAGGGACACAGGGGATGGCTACACCTTC

size: -
D: -
J: TRBJ2-1
V: TRBV6-5
CDR3: CASSYSGQPSEQFF
DNA: TGTGCCAGCAGTTACTCGGGACAACCTAGTGAGCAGTTCTTC

size: -
D: TRBD1
J: TRBJ1-2
V: TRBV7-9
CDR3: CASSPDRAAGYTF
DNA: TGTGCCAGCAGCCCGGACAGGGCGGCTGGCTACACCTTC

size: -
D: -
J: TRBJ2-5
V: TRBV7-9
CDR3: CASSFGAGGGQEGETQYF
DNA: TGTGCCAGCAGCTTCGGAGCCGGAGGCGGACAGGAGGGCGAGACCCAGTACTTC

size: -
D: -
J: TRBJ1-1
V: TRBV11-1
CDR3: CASSPLPRPPRAEAFF
DNA: TGTGCCAGCAGCCCCTTGCCCAGACCCCCCAGGGCTGAAGCTTTCTTT

size: -
D: TRBD2
J: TRBJ2-1
V: TRBV2
CDR3: CASSEARGRARNEQFF
DNA: TGTGCCAGCAGTGAAGCGCGCGGGAGGGCCCGCAATGAGCAGTTCTTC

size: -
D: TRBD1
J: TRBJ2-3
V: TRBV5-8
CDR3: CASSLGQGDVDTQYF
DNA: TGTGCCAGCAGCTTGGGGCAGGGGGACGTGGATACGCAGTATTTT

size: -
D: -
J: TRBJ1-1
V: TRBV25-1
CDR3: CASSLAENTEAFF
DNA: TGTGCCAGCAGTCTGGCTGAGAACACTGAAGCTTTCTTT

size: -
D: TRBD2
J: TRBJ2-7
V: TRBV6-1
CDR3: CASSEAGGRYEQYF
DNA: TGTGCCAGCAGTGAAGCCGGGGGGAGGTACGAGCAGTACTTC

size: -
D: -
J: TRBJ2-2
V: TRBV11-2
CDR3: CASSLVFPSTTGELFF
DNA: TGTGCCAGCAGCTTAGTTTTTCCTAGCACCACCGGGGAGCTGTTTTTT

size: once
D: TRBD2
J: TRBJ2-1
V: TRBV3-1/TRBV3-2
CDR3: CASSQDSGKHNEQFF
DNA: TGTGCCAGCAGCCAAGACAGCGGGAAGCACAATGAGCAGTTCTTC

size: once
D: -
J: TRBJ1-1
V: TRBV7-9
CDR3: CASSPLGTSRTEAFF
DNA: TGTGCCAGCAGCCCCCTCGGTACGAGTCGGACTGAAGCTTTCTTT

size: -
D: -
J: TRBJ1-5
V: TRBV19
CDR3: CASSWWSAALHQPQHF
DNA: TGTGCCAGTAGTTGGTGGTCGGCAGCGCTGCATCAGCCCCAGCATTTT

size: -
D: -
J: TRBJ1-6
V: TRBV27
CDR3: CASSFEGGRLTLHF
DNA: TGTGCCAGCAGTTTTGAGGGGGGGCGCTTGACCCTCCACTTT

size: -
D: -
J: TRBJ2-5
V: TRBV9
CDR3: CASSRSSGVQETQYF
DNA: TGTGCCAGCAGCCGATCGAGTGGAGTCCAAGAGACCCAGTACTTC

size: -
D: -
J: TRBJ2-1
V: TRBV29-1
CDR3: CSPRGASEDNEQFF
DNA: TGCAGCCCCCGTGGGGCTAGCGAGGACAATGAGCAGTTCTTC

size: -
D: -
J: TRBJ2-7
V: TRBV7-9
CDR3: CATRGNSNEQYF
DNA: TGTGCCACCCGGGGGAATTCCAACGAGCAGTACTTC

size: -
D: -
J: TRBJ2-5
V: TRBV19
CDR3: CASSIGVGAGETQYF
DNA: TGTGCCAGTAGTATAGGCGTGGGGGCGGGAGAGACCCAGTACTTC

size: -
D: TRBD2
J: TRBJ2-7
V: TRBV7-3
CDR3: CASSSWGGLAYEQYF
DNA: TGTGCCAGCAGCTCCTGGGGGGGACTCGCCTACGAGCAGTACTTC

size: -
D: TRBD1
J: TRBJ2-5
V: TRBV11-2
CDR3: CASSAQGQGPETQYF
DNA: TGTGCCAGCAGCGCCCAGGGACAGGGACCAGAGACCCAGTACTTC

size: -
D: -
J: TRBJ1-2
V: TRBV7-8
CDR3: CASSPQVGYTF
DNA: TGTGCCAGCAGCCCACAGGTTGGCTACACCTTC

size: -
D: -
J: TRBJ2-1
V: TRBV6-5
CDR3: CASSYGLPYNEQFF
DNA: TGTGCCAGCAGTTACGGGCTGCCTTACAATGAGCAGTTCTTC

size: -
D: -
J: TRBJ2-3
V: TRBV19
CDR3: CASRGGRGTPDTQYF
DNA: TGTGCCAGTAGGGGGGGTCGGGGGACCCCGGATACGCAGTATTTT

size: -
D: -
J: TRBJ2-4
V: TRBV6-6
CDR3: CASSPPGGAQNIQYF
DNA: TGTGCCAGCAGTCCCCCTGGGGGCGCGCAAAACATTCAGTACTTC

size: -
D: TRBD2
J: TRBJ2-1
V: TRBV11-1
CDR3: CASSAPGLAGVWQFF
DNA: TGTGCCAGCAGCGCGCCCGGACTAGCGGGAGTGTGGCAGTTCTTC

size: -
D: TRBD1
J: TRBJ1-5
V: TRBV7-2
CDR3: CASSLVGTGGRRGQPQHF
DNA: TGTGCCAGCAGCTTAGTGGGGACAGGGGGCCGGAGGGGTCAGCCCCAGCATTTT